This TCR beta chain was sequenced during a study of cytomegalovirus exposure and HLA in healthy donors. The study's findings and limits: Presence/absence comparisons presumed near-even sequencing depth among donors. Earlier analysis found most TCR beta V segments productive about 90% or about 30% of the time. The classifier was said to identify cytomegalovirus status with high specificity and sensitivity. The listing of roughly 160 TCR beta chains classed them as cytomegalovirus-associated.

The CDR3 loop spans 13 amino acids. The germline V gene encodes CDR1 SQVTM and CDR2 ANQGSEA. The germline V and J ends were trimmed by 5 bases and 0 bases, with 7 bases remaining between them. Both 60 Vbeta primers and 13 Jbeta primers went into the PCR. The data were produced by immunoSEQ multiplex PCR, yet TCRdb's version contains in-frame clones alone and is incomplete. The data hold about 140,000 clones, with over 60% observed a single time. A remark on this clone: The antigen is undetermined.

The V call is TRBV29-1, the J call TRBJ1-4; D is unclear. The TCR sequence derives from a male donor in good health and CMV-seropositive. Sequencing was done on a sample of PBMCs. DNA of the CDR3: TGCAGCGTTCGACTGACAACTAATGAAAAACTGTTTTTT. Translated, it gives CSVRLTTNEKLFF.